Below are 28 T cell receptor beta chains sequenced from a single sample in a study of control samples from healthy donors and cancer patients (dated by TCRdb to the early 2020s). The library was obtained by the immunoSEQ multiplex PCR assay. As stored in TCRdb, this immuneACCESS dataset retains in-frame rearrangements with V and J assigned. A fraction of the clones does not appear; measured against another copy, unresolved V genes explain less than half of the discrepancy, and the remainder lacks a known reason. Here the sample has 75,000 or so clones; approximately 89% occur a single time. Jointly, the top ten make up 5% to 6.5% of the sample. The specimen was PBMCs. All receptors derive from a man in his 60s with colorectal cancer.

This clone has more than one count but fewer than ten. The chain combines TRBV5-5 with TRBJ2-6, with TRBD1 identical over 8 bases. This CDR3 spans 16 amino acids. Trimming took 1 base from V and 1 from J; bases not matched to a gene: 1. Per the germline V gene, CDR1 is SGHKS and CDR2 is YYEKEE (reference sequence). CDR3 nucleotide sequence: TGTGCCAGCAGCTTGCAGGGGGCGTCTGGGGCCAACGTCCTGACTTTC. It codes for CASSLQGASGANVLTF.

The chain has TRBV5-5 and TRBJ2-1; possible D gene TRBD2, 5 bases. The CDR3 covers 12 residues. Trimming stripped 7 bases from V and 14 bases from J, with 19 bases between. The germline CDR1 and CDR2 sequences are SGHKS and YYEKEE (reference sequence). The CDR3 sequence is CASRPLAGSKFF. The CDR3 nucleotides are TGTGCCAGCCGTCCTTTGGCGGGCAGCAAGTTCTTC.

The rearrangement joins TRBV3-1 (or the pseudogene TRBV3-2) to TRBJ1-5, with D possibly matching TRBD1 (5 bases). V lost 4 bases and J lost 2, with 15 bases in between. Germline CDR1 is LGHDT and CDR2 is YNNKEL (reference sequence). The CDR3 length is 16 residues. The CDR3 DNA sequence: TGTGCCAGCAGCCCTAGAGTCAGGGACGGCAATCAGCCCCAGCATTTT. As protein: CASSPRVRDGNQPQHF.

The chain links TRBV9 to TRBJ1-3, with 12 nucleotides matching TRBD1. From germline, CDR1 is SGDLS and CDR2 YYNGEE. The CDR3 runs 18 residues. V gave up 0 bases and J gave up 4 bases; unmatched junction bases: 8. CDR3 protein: CASSVVPGQGASGNTIYF. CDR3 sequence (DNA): TGTGCCAGCAGCGTAGTGCCGGGACAGGGGGCTTCGGGAAACACCATATATTTT.

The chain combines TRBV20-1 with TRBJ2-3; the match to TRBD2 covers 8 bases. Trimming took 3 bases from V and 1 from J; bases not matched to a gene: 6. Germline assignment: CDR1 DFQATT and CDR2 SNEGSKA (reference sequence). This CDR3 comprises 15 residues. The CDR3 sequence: CSASAPGGGTDTQYF. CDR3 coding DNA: TGCAGTGCTAGTGCCCCCGGGGGGGGCACAGATACGCAGTATTTT.

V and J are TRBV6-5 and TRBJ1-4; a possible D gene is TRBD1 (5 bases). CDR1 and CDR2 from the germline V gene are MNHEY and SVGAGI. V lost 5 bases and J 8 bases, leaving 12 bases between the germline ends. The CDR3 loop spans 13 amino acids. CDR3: CASSTWTTEKLFF. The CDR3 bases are TGTGCCAGCAGTACCTGGACAACGGAAAAACTGTTTTTT.

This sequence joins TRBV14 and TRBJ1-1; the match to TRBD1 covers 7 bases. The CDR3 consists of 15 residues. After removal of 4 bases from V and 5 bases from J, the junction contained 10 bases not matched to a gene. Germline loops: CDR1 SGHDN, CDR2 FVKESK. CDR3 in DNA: TGTGCCAGCAGCCGAACGACAGGGTTGGGAACTGAAGCTTTCTTT. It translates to CASSRTTGLGTEAFF.

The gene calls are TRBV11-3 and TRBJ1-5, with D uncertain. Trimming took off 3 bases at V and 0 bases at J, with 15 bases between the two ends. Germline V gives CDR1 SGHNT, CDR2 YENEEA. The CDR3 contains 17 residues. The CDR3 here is CASSLAHGRYSNQPQHF. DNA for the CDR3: TGTGCCAGCAGCTTGGCGCACGGTCGGTATAGCAATCAGCCCCAGCATTTT.

The CDR3 protein is CASSFLQTQYF. CDR3 nucleotide sequence: TGTGCCAGCAGTTTCTTGCAGACCCAGTACTTC. The V call is TRBV28, the J call TRBJ2-5, with no clear D. The germline CDR1 and CDR2 sequences are MDHEN and SYDVKM. The CDR3 runs 11 residues. V was shortened by 3 bases and J by 6 bases, with 5 bases between the two germline ends. Drawing the rest from reference TRBV28 and TRBJ2-5, the complete variable domain is DVKVTQSSRYLVKRTGEKVFLECVQDMDHENMFWYRQDPGLGLRLIYFSYDVKMKEKGDIPEGYSVSREKKERFSLILESASTNQTSMYLCASSFLQTQYFGPGTRLLVL.

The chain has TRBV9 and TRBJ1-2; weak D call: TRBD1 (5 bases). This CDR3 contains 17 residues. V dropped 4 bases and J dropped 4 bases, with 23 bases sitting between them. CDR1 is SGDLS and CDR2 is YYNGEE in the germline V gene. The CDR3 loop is CASSLMNSGARSYGYTF. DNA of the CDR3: TGTGCCAGCAGCCTCATGAACTCTGGGGCCAGAAGCTATGGCTACACCTTC.

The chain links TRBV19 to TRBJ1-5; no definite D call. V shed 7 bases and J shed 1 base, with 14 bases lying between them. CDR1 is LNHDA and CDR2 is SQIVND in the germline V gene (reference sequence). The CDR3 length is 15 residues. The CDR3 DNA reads TGTGCCAGTAATTTAGGCTCTCGGAGCAATCAGCCCCAGCATTTT. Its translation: CASNLGSRSNQPQHF.

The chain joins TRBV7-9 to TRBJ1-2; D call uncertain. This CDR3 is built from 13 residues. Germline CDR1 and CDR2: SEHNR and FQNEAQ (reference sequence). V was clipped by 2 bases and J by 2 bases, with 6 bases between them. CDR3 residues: CASSLQENYGYTF. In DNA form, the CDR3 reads TGTGCCAGCAGCTTACAGGAAAACTATGGCTACACCTTC.

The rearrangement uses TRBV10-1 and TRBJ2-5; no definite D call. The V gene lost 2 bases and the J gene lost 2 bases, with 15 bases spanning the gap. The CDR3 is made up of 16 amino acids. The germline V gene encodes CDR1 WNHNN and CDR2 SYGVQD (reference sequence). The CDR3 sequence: CASSEAPLHGQETQYF. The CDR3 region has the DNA TGCGCCAGCAGTGAGGCCCCCCTTCATGGTCAAGAGACCCAGTACTTC.

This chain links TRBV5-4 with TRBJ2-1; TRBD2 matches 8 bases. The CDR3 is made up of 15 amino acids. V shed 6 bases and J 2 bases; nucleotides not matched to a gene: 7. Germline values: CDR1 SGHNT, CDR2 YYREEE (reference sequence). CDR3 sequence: CASTFAGGAYNEQFF. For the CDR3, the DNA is TGTGCCAGCACGTTCGCGGGGGGAGCCTACAATGAGCAGTTCTTC.

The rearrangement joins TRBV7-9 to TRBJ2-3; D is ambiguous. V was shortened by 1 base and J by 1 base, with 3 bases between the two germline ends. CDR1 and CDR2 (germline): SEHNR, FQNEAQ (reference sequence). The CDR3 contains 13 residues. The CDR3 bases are TGTGCCAGCAGCTTAGGTGGCACAGATACGCAGTATTTT. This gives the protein CASSLGGTDTQYF.

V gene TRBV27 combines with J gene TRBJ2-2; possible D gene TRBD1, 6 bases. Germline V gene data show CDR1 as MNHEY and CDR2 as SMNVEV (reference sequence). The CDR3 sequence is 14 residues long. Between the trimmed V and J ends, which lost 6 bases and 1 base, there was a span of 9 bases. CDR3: CASRPTGNTGELFF. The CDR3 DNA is TGTGCCAGCAGGCCGACAGGGAACACCGGGGAGCTGTTTTTT.

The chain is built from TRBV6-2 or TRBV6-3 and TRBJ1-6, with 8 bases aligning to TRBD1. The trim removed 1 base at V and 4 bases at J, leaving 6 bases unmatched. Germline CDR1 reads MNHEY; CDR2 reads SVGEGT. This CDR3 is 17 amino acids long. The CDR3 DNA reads TGTGCCAGCAGTTACTTACAGGGGGGAGAATATAATTCACCCCTCCACTTT. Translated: CASSYLQGGEYNSPLHF.

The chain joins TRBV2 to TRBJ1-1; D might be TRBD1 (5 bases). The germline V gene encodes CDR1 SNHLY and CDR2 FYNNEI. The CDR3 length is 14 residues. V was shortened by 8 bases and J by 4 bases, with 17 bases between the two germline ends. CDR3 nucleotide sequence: TGTGCCAGCGCCCGTGAACCGGGACTCACTGAAGCTTTCTTT. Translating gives CASAREPGLTEAFF.

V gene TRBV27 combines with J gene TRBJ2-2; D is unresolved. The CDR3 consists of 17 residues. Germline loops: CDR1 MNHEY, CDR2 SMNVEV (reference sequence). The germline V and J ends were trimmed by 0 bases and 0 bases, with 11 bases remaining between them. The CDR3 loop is CASSLSGWQANTGELFF. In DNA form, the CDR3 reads TGTGCCAGCAGTTTATCAGGCTGGCAGGCGAACACCGGGGAGCTGTTTTTT.

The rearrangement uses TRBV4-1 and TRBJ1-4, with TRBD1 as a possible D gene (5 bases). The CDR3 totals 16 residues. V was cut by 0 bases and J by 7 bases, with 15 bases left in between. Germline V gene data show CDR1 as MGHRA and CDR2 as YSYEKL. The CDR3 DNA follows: TGCGCCAGCAGCCAAGATGGTGCAGGGAGAGGTGAAAAACTGTTTTTT. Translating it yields CASSQDGAGRGEKLFF.

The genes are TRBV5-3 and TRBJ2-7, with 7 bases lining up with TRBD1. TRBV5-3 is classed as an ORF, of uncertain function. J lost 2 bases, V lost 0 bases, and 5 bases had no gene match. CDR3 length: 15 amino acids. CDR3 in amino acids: CARSLGDSETYEQYF. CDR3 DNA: TGTGCCAGAAGCTTGGGGGACAGCGAGACCTACGAGCAGTACTTC.

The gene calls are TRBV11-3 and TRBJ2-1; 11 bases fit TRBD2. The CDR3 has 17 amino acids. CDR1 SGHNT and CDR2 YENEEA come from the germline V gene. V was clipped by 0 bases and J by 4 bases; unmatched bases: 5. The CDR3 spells CASSLDYSGGAYNEQFF. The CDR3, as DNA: TGTGCCAGCAGCTTAGATTATAGCGGGGGGGCGTACAATGAGCAGTTCTTC.

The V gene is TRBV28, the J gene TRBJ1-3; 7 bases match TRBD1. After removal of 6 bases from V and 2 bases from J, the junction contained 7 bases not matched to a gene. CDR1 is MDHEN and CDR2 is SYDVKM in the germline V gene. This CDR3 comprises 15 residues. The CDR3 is CASRSDRVPGNTIYF. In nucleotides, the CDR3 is TGTGCCAGCAGGTCCGACAGGGTACCTGGAAACACCATATATTTT.

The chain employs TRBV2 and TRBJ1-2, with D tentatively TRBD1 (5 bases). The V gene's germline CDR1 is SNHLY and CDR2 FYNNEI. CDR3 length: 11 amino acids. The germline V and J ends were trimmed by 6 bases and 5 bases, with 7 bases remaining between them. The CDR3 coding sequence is TGTGCCAGCAGACAGGAGTATGGCTACACCTTC. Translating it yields CASRQEYGYTF.

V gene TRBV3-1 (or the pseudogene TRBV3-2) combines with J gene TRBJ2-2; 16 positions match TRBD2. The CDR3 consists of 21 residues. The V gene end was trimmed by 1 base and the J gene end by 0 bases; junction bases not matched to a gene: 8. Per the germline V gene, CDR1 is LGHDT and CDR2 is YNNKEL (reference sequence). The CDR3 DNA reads TGTGCCAGCAGCCAAGTCTTATTGGGACTAGCGGGGGGGCCGAACACCGGGGAGCTGTTTTTT. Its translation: CASSQVLLGLAGGPNTGELFF.

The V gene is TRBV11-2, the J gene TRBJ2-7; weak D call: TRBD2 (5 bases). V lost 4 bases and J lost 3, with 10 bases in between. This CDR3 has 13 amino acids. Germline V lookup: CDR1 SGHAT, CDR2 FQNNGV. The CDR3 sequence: CASSYRRNYEQYF. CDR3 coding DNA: TGTGCCAGCAGCTATAGGAGGAACTACGAGCAGTACTTC.

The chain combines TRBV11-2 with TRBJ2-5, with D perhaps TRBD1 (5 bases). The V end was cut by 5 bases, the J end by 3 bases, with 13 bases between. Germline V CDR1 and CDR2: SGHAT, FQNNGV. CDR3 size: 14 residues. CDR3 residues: CASSRDRVKETQYF. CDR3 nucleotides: TGTGCCAGCAGCCGTGACAGAGTCAAAGAGACCCAGTACTTC. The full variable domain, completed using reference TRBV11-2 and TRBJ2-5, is EAGVAQSPRYKIIEKRQSVAFWCNPISGHATLYWYQQILGQGPKLLIQFQNNGVVDDSQLPKDRFSAERLKGVDSTLKIQPAKLEDSAVYLCASSRDRVKETQYFGPGTRLLVL.

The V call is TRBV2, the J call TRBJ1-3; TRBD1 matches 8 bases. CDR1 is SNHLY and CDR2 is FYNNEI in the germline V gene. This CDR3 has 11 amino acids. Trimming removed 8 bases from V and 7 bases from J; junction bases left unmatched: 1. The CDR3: CASDRGNTIYF. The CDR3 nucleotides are TGTGCCAGCGACAGGGGTAACACCATATATTTT.